This T cell receptor beta chain was retrieved from a study of shared clonotypes between healthy human individuals. Findings and caveats of the study: Larger estimated richness was generally seen in naive subsets than in memory subsets. Read depth was anticipated to influence clonotype sharing among donors.

Every subset's genomic DNA went evenly onto several immunoSEQ plates. The protocol was immunoSEQ multiplex PCR, while the TCRdb copy is restricted to in-frame clones and leaves out a portion. The sample includes around 1.5 million clones, 95% to 99% seen only once; the top ten take roughly 0.45%. V lost 1 base and J lost 1, with 16 bases in between. The germline V gene encodes CDR1 SGHDN and CDR2 FVKESK. The CDR3 sequence is 17 residues long. Caucasian adults living in Nashville, Tennessee, provided all samples. With regard to this clone: The antigen is not known.

This clonotype originated in a man aged 25 to 40 in good health. Sequencing was done on a sample of naive CD4+ T cells sorted from blood. Sample subset: CD45RA+ positively selected. The chain is built from TRBV14 and TRBJ1-1; maybe TRBD1 (5 bases). CDR3 sequence (DNA): TGTGCCAGCAGCCAAGGCCACAGGACGGATGAGAACACTGAAGCTTTCTTT. The encoded protein is CASSQGHRTDENTEAFF.